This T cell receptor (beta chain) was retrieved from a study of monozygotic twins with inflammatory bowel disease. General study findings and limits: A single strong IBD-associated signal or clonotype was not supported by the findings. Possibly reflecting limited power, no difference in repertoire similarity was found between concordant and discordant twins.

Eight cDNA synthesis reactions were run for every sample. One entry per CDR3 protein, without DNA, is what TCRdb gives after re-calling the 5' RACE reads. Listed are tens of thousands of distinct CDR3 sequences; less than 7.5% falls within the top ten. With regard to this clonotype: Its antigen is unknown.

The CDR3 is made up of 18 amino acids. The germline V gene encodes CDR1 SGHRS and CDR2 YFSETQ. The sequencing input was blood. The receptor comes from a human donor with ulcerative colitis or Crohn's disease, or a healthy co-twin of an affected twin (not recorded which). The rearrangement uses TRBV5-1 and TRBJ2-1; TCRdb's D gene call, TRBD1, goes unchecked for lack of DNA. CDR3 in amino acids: CASSLATGMIGGSNEQFF.